The rows below give T cell receptor beta chains drawn from one sample of a study of T cell responses to AZD1222 COVID-19 vaccine. The table came from immunoSEQ multiplex PCR; TCRdb's copy has only in-frame clones and leaves some out. The table records under 150,000 clones, about 90% of them present only once. The sequenced sample was peripheral blood, obtained on day 0 of AZD1222 vaccination. All receptors come from an adult in good health. Each CDR3 is given with its conserved first and last residue. A D gene is named only where the DNA matches it firmly. The size field is filled for only some rows; it gives once, few, many or a size class.

TRBJ1-1 TRBV7-9 - - TGTGCCAGCAGCTGGGACACTGAAGCTTTCTTT CASSWDTEAFF
TRBJ1-2 TRBV10-3 - - TGTGCCATCAGTGGGCCAGGCGGCTACACCTTC CAISGPGGYTF
TRBJ2-5 TRBV2 once TRBD1 TGTGCCAGCAGTGATGTACAGGGGCATGGCGAGACTCAGTACTTC CASSDVQGHGETQYF
TRBJ2-4 TRBV6-5 - TRBD1 TGTGCCAGCAGTTCAGGGGGCAAGGCCAAAAACATTCAGTACTTC CASSSGGKAKNIQYF
TRBJ2-1 TRBV4-1 - TRBD2 TGCGCCAGCAGCCAGGTGACTAGCTATGAGCAGTTCTTC CASSQVTSYEQFF
TRBJ2-2 TRBV27 - - TGTGCCAGCAGAACAGGGTCTGGCACCGGGGAGCTGTTTTTT CASRTGSGTGELFF
TRBJ2-1 TRBV24-1 - TRBD1 TGTGCCACCAGTGATTTCCCTGGACAGGGGGCGAATGAGCAGTTCTTC CATSDFPGQGANEQFF
TRBJ1-1 TRBV7-2 - - TGTGCCAGCAGCTTTCGGGGCTTCCCTGAAGCTTTCTTT CASSFRGFPEAFF
TRBJ2-1 TRBV5-8 - - TGTGCCAGCAGCTTGTTAGGGGTTATCGACTTAAATGAGCAGTTCTTC CASSLLGVIDLNEQFF
TRBJ1-5 TRBV2 - - TGTGCCAGCAGTGAAACAGAGCAATATAGCAATCAGCCCCAGCATTTT CASSETEQYSNQPQHF
TRBJ2-7 TRBV2 - TRBD2 TGTGCCAGCAGTGAGGGAGCGGGGGATACCTACGAGCAGTACTTC CASSEGAGDTYEQYF
TRBJ1-1 TRBV6-5 - - TGTGCCAGCAGACCACTAAAGAGGACCTCCGAAGCTTTCTTT CASRPLKRTSEAFF
TRBJ1-4 TRBV30 - TRBD1 TGTGCCTGGAGTGTAGGGGACAGGGGCAGGGAAAAACTGTTTTTT CAWSVGDRGREKLFF
TRBJ1-6 TRBV2 - - TGTGCCAGCTGGTGGGGGAGCTCCTATAATTCACCCCTCCACTTT CASWWGSSYNSPLHF
TRBJ1-2 TRBV7-2 - - TGTGCCAGCACCCCTCGGGGACGGGCGGGGGGCTACACCTTC CASTPRGRAGGYTF
TRBJ1-4 TRBV29-1 - - TGCAGCGTGGGGGATGGGGTGGATGAAAAACTGTTTTTT CSVGDGVDEKLFF
TRBJ1-1 TRBV6-6 - - TGTGCCAGCAGGCTCGAGGGCGGCACTGAAGCTTTCTTT CASRLEGGTEAFF
TRBJ1-2 TRBV4-3 - TRBD1 TGCGCCAGCAGCCCGCGGGCTCGGTGGGGACAGGGATATGGCTACACCTTC CASSPRARWGQGYGYTF
TRBJ2-1 TRBV6-1 - - TGTGCCAGCAGTGACCAGCGGGTCTACAATGAGCAGTTCTTC CASSDQRVYNEQFF
TRBJ2-3 TRBV4-3 - TRBD1 TGCGCCAGCAGCCAATCAACATACGGGACAGCAACCACAGATACGCAGTATTTT CASSQSTYGTATTDTQYF
TRBJ2-4 TRBV4-3 - TRBD1 TGCGCCAGCAGCCCGACAGGGGCGGGGGCCAAAAACATTCAGTACTTC CASSPTGAGAKNIQYF
TRBJ2-4 TRBV7-2 - - TGTGCCAGCAGCTCCAGGGATAAGGGAAACATTCAGTACTTC CASSSRDKGNIQYF
TRBJ1-6 TRBV9 - - TGTGCCAGCAGCGTTTCGGGACGAAGTAATTCACCCCTCCACTTT CASSVSGRSNSPLHF
TRBJ1-5 TRBV6-5 - - TGTGCCAGCAGTCCCCGGGGCCTCGACAATCAGCCCCAGCATTTT CASSPRGLDNQPQHF
TRBJ2-3 TRBV12-5 - TRBD1 TGTGCTAGTGCTCAGGGACAGGGGAGCACAGATACGCAGTATTTT CASAQGQGSTDTQYF
TRBJ1-2 TRBV29-1 - - TGCAGCGTTGGGGCGCCGGGGGCCTATGGCTACACCTTC CSVGAPGAYGYTF
TRBJ2-7 TRBV27 - TRBD1 TGTGCCAGCAGTACCCGATCCAACTCCCGACAGGGTTTACACGAGCAGTACTTC CASSTRSNSRQGLHEQYF
TRBJ2-1 TRBV4-2 - TRBD2 TGTGCCAGCAGCCAAGTATTAGCGGGAGCGATCGGCAATGAGCAGTTCTTC CASSQVLAGAIGNEQFF